This T cell receptor (beta chain) was documented in a study of a mutant IDH1 vaccine in newly diagnosed glioma. The time point here: week 23, last vaccination. The vaccine gave 300 ug of a 20-mer mutant IDH1 peptide subcutaneously per dose. Libraries were prepared by immunoSEQ multiplex PCR; TCRdb keeps only in-frame clonotypes and omits some of them. There are roughly 74,000 clones in the sample; around 83% occur only once, and 0.7% to 0.95% lies in the top ten. On this clone itself: Its antigen remains unknown.

The specimen comprised PBMCs, sampled from a glioma patient whose treatment included an IDH1 peptide vaccine. This TCR was sampled from a woman in her forties or fifties with glioma.

CDR3 region: CASSIQQYSNQPQHF. The CDR3 bases are TGTGCCAGCAGCATACAGCAGTATAGCAATCAGCCCCAGCATTTT. The chain links TRBV5-8 to TRBJ1-5; D uncertain. The V and J ends lost 4 bases and 0 bases respectively, with 11 bases between them. The CDR3 loop spans 15 amino acids. The germline V gene has CDR1 SGHTS and CDR2 YDEGEE.